The T cell receptor beta chain under discussion was sequenced for a study of CD8+CD57+ T cells in acquired aplastic anemia. The wider study: Sorted CD4+ and CD8+ cells yielded roughly 3 ug of DNA on average.

This clonotype has ten or more counts. The template for TCR beta VDJ and CDR3 sequence profiling was genomic DNA. TCRdb reprocessed the reads with MiXCR, giving one entry per CDR3 protein. Of roughly 240,000 distinct CDR3 sequences listed, more than 45% are singletons. There are 16 residues in the CDR3. Germline assignment: CDR1 MNHNS and CDR2 SASEGT. V was shortened by 3 bases and J by 0 bases, with 9 bases between the two germline ends. Previously, flow cytometry had revealed CD8+CD57+ cell expansion in the patients chosen for sequencing. Blood came from patients not yet given any therapy. The clonotype originates from a human donor with aplastic anemia. V is TRBV6-1 and J is TRBJ1-6; the D is unclear. The sequencing sample was made of sorted CD4+, CD8+, or CD8+CD57+ T cells (not recorded which) from PBMCs. The CDR3 bases are TGTGCCAGCAGTGACGCACGACGCTCCTATAATTCACCCCTCCACTTT. As protein: CASSDARRSYNSPLHF.